This section outlines one T cell receptor beta chain sequence together with its context. The CDR3 loop spans 12 amino acids. In germline, CDR1 is MNHNS, CDR2 SASEGT. Then a second PCR, running about 6 to 12 cycles, was carried out with a sample-barcoded 5' primer and a J-beta primer mix. Each CDR3 protein gets one entry after TCRdb re-called the 5' RACE reads with MiXCR. The sample shows about 1.4 million distinct CDR3 sequences, 55% to 75% of them seen only once. This specimen comes from a study of blood T cells in healthy people across ages. Material for sequencing was blood. This receptor was taken from a man aged 18 to 29 in good health. V and J are TRBV6-1 and TRBJ2-7; D gene uncertain. The end of the DNA aligns better with TRBJ2-5, so the J call may be wrong. This chain's CDR3 is CASTVNRETQYF. DNA for the CDR3: TGTGCCAGCACAGTCAATAGGGAGACCCAGTACTTC.